What follows describes a single T cell receptor beta chain. Its specific antigen is unknown. Base quality data are lacking; no much larger clone is found one base away. This specimen comes from a study of radiation and T cells in renal cell carcinoma (dated by TCRdb to 2020 to 2022). For the study in its entirety: The samples were obtained from a clinical trial, where primary renal cell carcinomas were treated with 15 Gy stereotactic body radiation therapy and then removed by nephrectomy 4 weeks afterward. In total, 53 samples, comprising 25 or so tumors and 27 peripheral blood samples, were subjected to TCR beta sequencing. In the 45 to 65 samples combined, some 4,000,000 unique CDR3 nucleotide sequences were found, encoding roughly 2,500,000 unique CDR3 amino acid sequences.

Including cysteine and phenylalanine, the CDR3 has 16 amino acids. The only DNA kept is the CDR3, 48 bases in frame from the first base. Looking up the germline V gene yields CDR1 SGHRS and CDR2 YFSETQ. Cut back by 3 bases and 0 bases, the V and J ends lie 13 bases apart. The immunoSEQ kit was used, according to the manufacturer's recommendations, to generate TCR beta libraries from genomic DNA. To prepare the libraries, a first multiplex PCR with proprietary primers was run, followed by a second PCR that added unique barcodes, and a bead cleanup was done after each round. A kit-provided positive control reaction and a negative control reaction were included in every sample batch. The final libraries underwent checking on an Agilent 4200 TapeStation D1000 ScreenTape, volumetric pooling, and quantification by qPCR. Sequencing was performed on an Illumina NextSeq500 using a MidOutput 150-cycle cartridge, with 156 Read1 cycles, 15 Index1 cycles, and the kit custom primers. The pooled library was loaded at 0.95 to 1 pM, with an approximately 20% PhiX control spiked in. In the paper's pipeline: Vendor-processed data were analyzed in R, with a clonotype defined as all T cells sharing the same CDR3 nucleotide sequence. For clone abundance analyses, frequencies were normalized to the 10,000 most abundant clones per sample. Public T cell clones, which averaged fewer than five per sample, were removed prior to analysis. An abundance difference of at least 32-fold between compartments was the criterion for calling clonotypes tumor-enriched or baseline blood-enriched. A beta-binomial differential abundance model was used to identify clonotypes that expanded or contracted between blood time points. Tumor-blood repertoire similarity was measured with the Baroni-Urbani and Buser coefficient, and groups were compared using two-tailed Wilcoxon tests in R. The clones in this table, taken by TCRdb from immuneACCESS, are in-frame only. Not every clone is retained; where verified, under half of the shortfall comes from an unresolved V gene, and the cause of the rest is unknown. V and J calls and clone size come straight from that table; D and trimming were deduced from the DNA. The sample contains around 140,000 clones, around 89% of them found a single time. The ten largest make up 3.5% to 5% of the sample.

In light of the paper, this sample's time point label describes: baseline pretreatment blood. This sample's treatment or condition label indicates: 15 Gy SBRT to primary tumor, nephrectomy 4 weeks later. Serial peripheral blood from radiation-treated patients was sampled at baseline, 2 weeks and 4 weeks after SBRT to track tumor-enriched clonotypes. Every patient's renal cell carcinoma showed clear cell pathology. Genomic DNA for TCR sequencing was prepared using the QIAamp DNA Blood Mini Kit (Qiagen). Samples were included in the analyses only if all quality control checks were passed. Results and caveats for the whole study, not just this receptor: Top tumor clonotypes rose in blood from baseline to 2 weeks post-radiation, then contracted by 4 weeks, suggesting transient expansion of tumor-resident clones. Changes in the blood repertoire were not tracked past 4 weeks after treatment. Because the trial had a single-armed design, the trial could not examine how radiation dose or scheduling affected the TCR repertoire. Because pretreatment tumor biopsies were not available, the study could not determine whether clonotypes were already present within the tumor at baseline.

The receptor chain draws on TRBV5-1 and TRBJ1-3; the D gene is possibly TRBD1, with 6 bases matching. The source is a woman aged 70-85 years with renal cell carcinoma. Specimen: blood, collected from a patient whose treatment included radiotherapy and nephrectomy. Here is the DNA: TGCGCCAGCAGCTCAGGGGCCGCAAGCTCTGGAAACACCATATATTTT. Protein translation: CASSSGAASSGNTIYF.